The clone carrying this T cell receptor (beta chain) has at least ten counts. Its antigen is not known. The data were taken from a study of identical twins. Study-wide results and limits: The same donors were not followed; conclusions instead depended on cross-sectional statistical analysis.

V lost 0 bases to trimming and J lost 0 bases; unmatched junction nucleotides: 0. CDR1 is MNHNY and CDR2 is SVGAGI in the germline V gene (reference sequence). There are 17 residues in the CDR3. TCRdb itself ran the 5' RACE reads through MiXCR, one entry per CDR3 protein. The sample shows more than 1.5 million distinct CDR3 sequences, 25% to 35% of them seen only once. This sequence joins TRBV6-6 and TRBJ2-1, with TRBD2 matching over 12 bases. This receptor was identified in a newborn girl in good health. The source material was cord blood. CDR3 loop: CASSYSTSGSSYNEQFF. Here the CDR3 DNA reads TGTGCCAGCAGTTACTCGACTAGCGGGAGCTCCTACAATGAGCAGTTCTTC.